This is a list of T cell receptor beta chains from one sample in a study of cytomegalovirus exposure and HLA in healthy donors. The assay was immunoSEQ multiplex PCR, and TCRdb's table has in-frame clones only and misses some. The sample lists about 110,000 clones; roughly 88% were seen once. Sequenced sample: PBMCs. These receptors originate from a woman aged 25 to 45 in good health and CMV-seropositive. Both conserved end residues are trimmed from each CDR3. The size field is filled for only some rows; it gives once, few, many or a size class.

NA	17	TRBV7-6	ASSLSVGGGRKYTDTQY
NA	12	TRBV6-5	ASRGLAGPGELF
NA	13	TRBV15	ATSRGGRAAHEQY
NA	15	TRBV5-1	ASSLTLGQWPNTEAF
NA	12	TRBV7-2	ASSLGGGRYGYT
NA	13	TRBV7-2	ASSGPGTSFNEQF
NA	12	TRBV30	AWNGGGVGETQY
NA	13	TRBV27	ASSFGRGDTGELF
NA	16	TRBV18	ASSPPILAGEEYNEQF
NA	11	TRBV6-6	ASRSTGTYGYT
NA	13	TRBV28	ASSLATSGTDTQY
few	10	TRBV2	ASSWDSYEQY
NA	12	TRBV7-7	ASSPGGTQETQY
NA	13	TRBV9	ASSVGPRGTDTQY
NA	12	TRBV7-9	ASSLQGARSPLH
NA	15	TRBV4-3	ASSQDTSGISTGELF
NA	13	TRBV4-2	ASSQSSGGGETQY
few	11	TRBV2	ASSVRGHTEAF
NA	14	TRBV15	ATSRDRDSNTGELF
NA	13	TRBV6-1	ASSEAPHHTRTQY
NA	11	TRBV30	AWNRDRDQPQH
NA	11	TRBV28	ASNTLRTDTQY
NA	12	TRBV5-6	ASSFIPGANVLT
NA	9	TRBV10-3	ASAIGDEQY
NA	15	TRBV27	ASKSAGGLFSYNEQF
once	11	TRBV30	AWRNSSNYGYT
NA	15	TRBV21-1	ASSSRPSDKPSYEQY
few	15	TRBV11-2	ASSHGGLAGAPYEQY
NA	11	TRBV18	ASSLHGGEKLF